The 5 T cell receptor beta chains presented below share a single source sample, sequenced in a study of monozygotic twins with cystic fibrosis. Some clones are missing from TCRdb's copy, which holds only in-frame ones; the method was immunoSEQ multiplex PCR. The table records more than 15,000 clones, about 90% of them present only once. The material sequenced was blood. These receptors were obtained from a girl aged 2 to 9 with cystic fibrosis.

The table lists this clone with a few counts. V and J are TRBV7-9 and TRBJ1-1; D gene uncertain. The V and J ends lost 4 bases and 4 bases respectively, with 19 bases between them. Germline CDR1 is SEHNR and CDR2 is FQNEAQ (reference sequence). The CDR3 runs 16 residues. The CDR3 DNA is TGTGCCAGCAGCTCCCCAGGAGGGTCAGTAGGCACTGAAGCTTTCTTT. This codes for CASSSPGGSVGTEAFF.

This sequence joins TRBV4-2 and TRBJ2-7; 11 nucleotides line up with TRBD1. The CDR3 runs 13 residues. Germline CDR1 LGHNA, CDR2 YNFKEQ. Trimming took 0 bases from V and 9 from J; bases not matched to a gene: 1. The CDR3 spells CASSQEGTGGQYF. The CDR3, as DNA: TGTGCCAGCAGCCAAGAGGGGACAGGGGGGCAGTACTTC.

In its sample, this clone was seen once. The V gene is TRBV14, the J gene TRBJ2-5; maybe TRBD1 (6 bases). Trimming stripped 4 bases from V and 3 bases from J, with 24 bases between. The CDR3 is 18 residues long. The germline V gene encodes CDR1 SGHDN and CDR2 FVKESK. The chain's CDR3 is CASSPRLGWGPDKETQYF. CDR3 nucleotide sequence: TGTGCCAGCAGCCCACGCTTGGGTTGGGGGCCAGACAAAGAGACCCAGTACTTC.

The chain joins TRBV2 to TRBJ1-1, with 7 bases aligning to TRBD1. J was trimmed by 1 base and V by 7 bases; bases with no gene match: 6. The CDR3 totals 14 residues. The V gene's germline CDR1 is SNHLY and CDR2 FYNNEI. CDR3 in DNA: TGTGCCAGCACCGCTAGGACAGGGAACACTGAAGCTTTCTTT. Encoded protein: CASTARTGNTEAFF.

The CDR3 reads CASTRRVAASTDTQYF. CDR3 nucleotide sequence: TGTGCCAGCACTAGGAGGGTAGCGGCTAGCACAGATACGCAGTATTTT. V gene TRBV5-6 combines with J gene TRBJ2-3, with D maybe TRBD2 (6 bases). Germline V gene data show CDR1 as SGHDT and CDR2 as YYEEEE. This CDR3 is 16 amino acids long. The V end was cut by 6 bases, the J end by 0 bases, with 17 bases between. Supplemented by reference TRBV5-6 and TRBJ2-3, the full variable domain reads DAGVTQSPTHLIKTRGQQVTLRCSPKSGHDTVSWYQQALGQGPQFIFQYYEEEERQRGNFPDRFSGHQFPNYSSELNVNALLLGDSALYLCASTRRVAASTDTQYFGPGTRLTVL.